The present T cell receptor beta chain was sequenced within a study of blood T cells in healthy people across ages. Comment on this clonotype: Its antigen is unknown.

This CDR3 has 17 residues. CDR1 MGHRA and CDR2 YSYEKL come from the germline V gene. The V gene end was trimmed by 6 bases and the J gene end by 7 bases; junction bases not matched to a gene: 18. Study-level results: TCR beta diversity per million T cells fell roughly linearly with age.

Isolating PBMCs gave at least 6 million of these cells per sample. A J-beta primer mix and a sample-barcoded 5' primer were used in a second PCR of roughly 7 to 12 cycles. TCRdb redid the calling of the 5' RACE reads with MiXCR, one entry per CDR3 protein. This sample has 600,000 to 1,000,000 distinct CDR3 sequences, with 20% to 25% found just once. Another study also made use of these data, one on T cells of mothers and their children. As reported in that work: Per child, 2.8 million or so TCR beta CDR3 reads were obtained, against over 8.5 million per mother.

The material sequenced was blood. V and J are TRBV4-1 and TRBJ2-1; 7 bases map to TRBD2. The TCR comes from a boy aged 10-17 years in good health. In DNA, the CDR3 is TGCGCCAGCAGGAAGCCTCTTCGGGGCGGGAGAGGAAATGAGCAGTTCTTC. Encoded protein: CASRKPLRGGRGNEQFF.